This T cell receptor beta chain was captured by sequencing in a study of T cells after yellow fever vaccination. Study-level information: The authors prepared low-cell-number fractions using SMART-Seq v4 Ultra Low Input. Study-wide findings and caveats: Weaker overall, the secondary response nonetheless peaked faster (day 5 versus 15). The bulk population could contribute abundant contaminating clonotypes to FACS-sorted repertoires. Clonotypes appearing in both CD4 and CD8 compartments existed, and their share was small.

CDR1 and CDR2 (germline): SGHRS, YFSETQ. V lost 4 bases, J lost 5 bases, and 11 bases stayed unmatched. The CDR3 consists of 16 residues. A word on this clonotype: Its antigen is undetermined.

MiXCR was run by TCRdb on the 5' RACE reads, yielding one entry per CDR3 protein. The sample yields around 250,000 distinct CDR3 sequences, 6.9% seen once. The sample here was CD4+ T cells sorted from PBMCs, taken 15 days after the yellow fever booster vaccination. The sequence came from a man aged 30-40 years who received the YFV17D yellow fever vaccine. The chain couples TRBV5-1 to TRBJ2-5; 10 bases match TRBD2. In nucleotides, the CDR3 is TGCGCCAGCAGCCCCGGACTAGCGGACCGACGGGAGACCCAGTACTTC. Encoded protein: CASSPGLADRRETQYF.